This TCR beta chain stems from a study of CD8 T cells in ankylosing spondylitis. Quantitative 5'-RACE with molecular barcodes generated TCR beta libraries. TCRdb re-called the 5' RACE reads with MiXCR, one entry per CDR3 protein. The sample lists about 360,000 distinct CDR3 sequences; roughly 20% were seen once. CDR3 length: 14 residues. The J segment lost 7 bases and the V segment lost 3 bases, leaving 5 bases of the junction unmatched. CDR1 and CDR2 from the germline V gene are SGHTA and FQGNSA. The sequencing input was blood, either unsorted or a sorted T cell fraction (not recorded which). V is TRBV7-2 and J is TRBJ2-1; TRBD2 matches at 8 bases. This sequence originates from a male donor with ankylosing spondylitis or in good health (not recorded which). In nucleotides, the CDR3 is TGTGCCAGCAGCTTTTACGGGGGGGCGAATGAGCAGTTCTTC. This encodes CASSFYGGANEQFF.